This TCR beta chain was documented in a study of shared clonotypes between healthy human individuals. To note about this clone: Antigen unknown.

TCRdb's table, derived via immunoSEQ multiplex PCR, lists solely in-frame clones and lacks some. The sample yields a few hundred thousand clones, roughly 85% seen once. Each of the donors was a healthy adult who was HIV-negative and had not had a recent acute infection or vaccination. Adult Caucasians living in Nashville, Tennessee made up all of the donors. The CDR3 has 16 amino acids. Germline V gene data show CDR1 as SGHTA and CDR2 as FQGTGA. Trimming shortened V by 4 bases and J by 4 bases, and 17 bases separated the two germline ends. Whole-study findings and limits: The study sampled only blood, and tissue repertoires likely differ. Few donors restricted represented genetic and exposure-history diversity.

This receptor was obtained from a woman aged 40 to 50 in good health. Some clones in this sample may be carry-over from other donors' samples. The sequenced material came from PBMCs. The chain uses TRBV7-3 and TRBJ2-1; maybe TRBD2 (5 bases). The CDR3 DNA sequence: TGTGCCAGCAGCTCCGAAAACTCGCGGGCATACAATGAGCAGTTCTTC. This translates into CASSSENSRAYNEQFF.